This TCR beta chain stems from a study of cytomegalovirus exposure and HLA in healthy donors. Background on the study: About four fifths of approximately 400 genotyped donors fell in the Caucasian-associated ancestry cluster. Study results and limitations: Reportedly, cytomegalovirus status was diagnosed with high sensitivity and specificity. Several of the most significant clusters appeared linked to common viral pathogens, based on a later analysis.

Primers included in the PCR were 60 Vbeta and 13 Jbeta primers. Repertoires were generated with immunoSEQ multiplex PCR, while TCRdb's copy carries only in-frame clones and drops some. Seen here are some 120,000 clones, 79% observed once, and the top ten hold over 3.5%. Worth noting for this clone: Its antigen is as yet unknown.

Source material: PBMCs. The sequence was collected from a man aged 25 to 40 in good health and CMV-seropositive.

The CDR3 DNA follows: TGTGCCAGCAGTCGACAGGGGTACGAGCAGTACTTC. Its protein product is CASSRQGYEQYF. The chain couples TRBV6-1 to TRBJ2-7; TRBD1 aligns across 8 bases. Looked up from germline, CDR1 is MNHNS and CDR2 is SASEGT. The length of the CDR3 is 12 residues. After removal of 5 bases from V and 4 bases from J, the junction contained 1 base not matched to a gene.